This TCR beta chain was recorded in a study of T-cell reconstitution after alpha-beta-depleted transplantation in children. Study observations and caveats: Surviving recipient T cells and thymic progenitors produced the high day-60 TCRbeta diversity seen in some patients. At one year after transplant, newly produced T cells mostly accounted for T-cell counts and diversity. Two months or so post-transplant, alpha-beta T cells reportedly derived from several hundred expanded graft clones.

The J segment lost 2 bases and the V segment lost 2 bases, leaving 15 bases of the junction unmatched. CDR3 length: 19 residues. This clonotype came up a few times. Its antigen is not known. Preparation of the TCRbeta library used unique molecular identifiers. Using its own MiXCR run on the PCR reads, TCRdb lists one record per CDR3 protein. The sample holds almost 250,000 distinct CDR3 sequences, about a quarter seen once. Sequences were derived from PBMCs, sampled before TCRalphabeta/CD19-depleted stem cell transplant. The receptor was isolated from a girl aged 2 to 10 with Fanconi anemia, due to receive a stem cell transplant. The chain joins TRBV12-3 or TRBV12-4 to TRBJ2-3; 8 bases map to TRBD1. CDR3 residues: CASSLNPGQDADNTDTQYF. The CDR3 DNA sequence: TGTGCCAGCAGTTTAAATCCGGGACAGGACGCAGATAACACAGATACGCAGTATTTT.